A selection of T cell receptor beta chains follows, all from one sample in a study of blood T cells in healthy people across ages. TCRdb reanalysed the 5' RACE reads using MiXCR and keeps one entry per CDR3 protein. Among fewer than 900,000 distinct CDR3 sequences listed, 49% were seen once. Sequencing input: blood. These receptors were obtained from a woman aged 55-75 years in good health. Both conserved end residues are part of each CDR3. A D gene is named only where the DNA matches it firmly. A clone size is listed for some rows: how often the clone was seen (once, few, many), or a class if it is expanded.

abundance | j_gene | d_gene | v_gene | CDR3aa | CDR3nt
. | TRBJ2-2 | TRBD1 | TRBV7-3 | CASSPGAGQGSGELFF | TGTGCCAGCAGTCCAGGCGCAGGACAGGGGTCCGGGGAGCTGTTTTTT
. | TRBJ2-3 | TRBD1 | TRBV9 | CASSVGSGQGADTQYF | TGTGCCAGCAGCGTAGGTTCGGGACAGGGTGCAGATACGCAGTATTTT
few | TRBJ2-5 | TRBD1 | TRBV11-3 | CASSPGGQGKETQYF | TGTGCCAGCAGCCCTGGGGGACAGGGGAAAGAGACCCAGTACTTC
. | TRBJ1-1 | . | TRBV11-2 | CASSPGRHMNTEAFF | TGTGCCAGCAGCCCAGGTCGGCATATGAACACTGAAGCTTTCTTT
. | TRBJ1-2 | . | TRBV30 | CAWVGFNYGYTF | TGTGCCTGGGTGGGTTTTAACTATGGCTACACCTTC
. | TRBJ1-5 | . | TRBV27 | CASSLGTRGNQPQHF | TGTGCCAGCAGTTTAGGGACAAGAGGCAATCAGCCCCAGCATTTT
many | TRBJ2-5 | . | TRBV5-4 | CASSSHKAVGVGGETQYF | TGTGCCAGCAGCTCCCACAAAGCTGTAGGCGTAGGTGGGGAGACCCAGTACTTC
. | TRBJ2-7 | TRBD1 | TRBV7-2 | CASSPRAGGEQYF | TGTGCCAGCAGCCCCCGGGCAGGGGGCGAGCAGTACTTC
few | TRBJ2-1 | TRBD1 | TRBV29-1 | CSVPLGQGDNEQFF | TGCAGCGTCCCTCTGGGACAGGGTGACAATGAGCAGTTCTTC
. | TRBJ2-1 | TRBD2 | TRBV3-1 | CASSPSGRPSYEQFF | TGTGCCAGCAGTCCTAGCGGGAGGCCGTCCTACGAGCAGTTCTTC